These 25 T cell receptor beta chains were sequenced from one sample in a study of beta chain features in type 1 diabetes. General study results and limits: Type 1 diabetes patients showed a moderate but significant shortening of TCRB CDR3s in all four CD4+ subsets.

Which antigens these TCRs recognize remains unknown. Reverse transcription of all isolated RNA meant that expressed TCRB transcripts were sequenced. Clones were read by immunoSEQ multiplex PCR, and TCRdb kept only the in-frame ones, dropping some. This sample has some 660,000 clones, with 11% to 15% found just once. The source material was naive CD4+ T cells from blood. These receptors originate from a man between 18 and 35 years old with type 1 diabetes.

V gene TRBV28 combines with J gene TRBJ2-7; TRBD1 matches 7 bases. The CDR3 has 12 amino acids. V lost 7 bases to trimming and J lost 2 bases; unmatched junction nucleotides: 2. Germline CDR1 MDHEN, CDR2 SYDVKM. CDR3 in amino acids: CASTQGAYEQYF. As DNA, the CDR3 is TGTGCCAGCACCCAGGGGGCCTACGAGCAGTACTTC.

This clone has a handful of counts. The chain is built from TRBV7-9 and TRBJ2-1; D is unresolved. Germline V gene data show CDR1 as SEHNR and CDR2 as FQNEAQ (reference sequence). The CDR3 covers 10 residues. V lost 7 bases, J lost 5 bases, and 3 bases lay in between. The DNA of the CDR3 is TGTGCCAGCACCAACAATGAGCAGTTCTTC. Amino acids: CASTNNEQFF.

A few counts support this clone. The sample holds other DNA sequences that translate to the same CDR3. The J gene is TRBJ2-5, the V gene TRBV5-1; D is ambiguous. This CDR3 spans 12 amino acids. Per the germline V gene, CDR1 is SGHRS and CDR2 is YFSETQ. V was shortened by 4 bases and J by 5 bases, with 9 bases between the two germline ends. The DNA of the CDR3 is TGCGCCAGCAGCCCGGAAAGGGAGACCCAGTACTTC. Translated, it gives CASSPERETQYF. Using reference TRBV5-1 and TRBJ2-5 for the parts outside the CDR3, the full variable domain is KAGVTQTPRYLIKTRGQQVTLSCSPISGHRSVSWYQQTPGQGLQFLFEYFSETQRNKGNFPGRFSGRQFSNSRSEMNVSTLELGDSALYLCASSPERETQYFGPGTRLLVL.

This sequence joins TRBV30 and TRBJ1-5; tentative D call: TRBD1 (5 bases). Germline V CDR1 and CDR2: GTSNPN, SVGIG (reference sequence). V shed 5 bases and J shed 0 bases, with 5 bases lying between them. The CDR3 is 12 residues long. The chain's CDR3 is CAWDSSNQPQHF. The CDR3 DNA sequence: TGTGCCTGGGACAGTAGCAATCAGCCCCAGCATTTT. Supplemented by reference TRBV30 and TRBJ1-5, the full variable domain reads SQTIHQWPATLVQPVGSPLSLECTVEGTSNPNLYWYRQAAGRGLQLLFYSVGIGQISSEVPQNLSASRPQDRQFILSSKKLLLSDSGFYLCAWDSSNQPQHFGDGTRLSIL.

This clone turned up a few times. The rearrangement uses TRBV5-6 and TRBJ1-6; unclear D gene. V lost 7 bases and J 7 bases, leaving 9 bases between the germline ends. The germline V gene has CDR1 SGHDT and CDR2 YYEEEE. The CDR3 runs to 12 residues. CDR3 nucleotide sequence: TGTGCCAGCGGGCAGGAGAATTCACCCCTCCACTTT. Translating gives CASGQENSPLHF.

This clone has just a few counts. J is TRBJ1-1 and V is TRBV6-4; weak D call: TRBD1 (5 bases). The V end was cut by 6 bases, the J end by 4 bases, with 12 bases between. This CDR3 region has 13 residues. Germline CDR1 is MRHNA and CDR2 is SNTAGT. In nucleotides, the CDR3 is TGTGCCAGCAGCGCATCTGGGGGCACTGAAGCTTTCTTT. It is translated as CASSASGGTEAFF.

The V and J genes are TRBV29-1 and TRBJ1-2; no clear D gene. Germline lookup yields CDR1 SQVTM and CDR2 ANQGSEA. The CDR3 has 14 amino acids. Trimming pared 0 bases from V and 4 bases from J, leaving 12 bases between. Written as DNA, the CDR3 is TGCAGCGTTGAAGAGTTGGGTTACCTCTATGGCTACACCTTC. Residues: CSVEELGYLYGYTF.

The chain couples TRBV5-4 to TRBJ2-3; the D gene is possibly TRBD1 (5 bases). This CDR3 has 17 amino acids. Germline CDR1 reads SGHNT; CDR2 reads YYREEE (reference sequence). V lost 0 bases and J 1 base, leaving 15 bases between the germline ends. The CDR3 sequence: CASSLALGAEGTDTQYF. The DNA for the CDR3 is TGTGCCAGCAGCTTGGCCTTAGGGGCCGAGGGCACAGATACGCAGTATTTT.

This clone was found once. The V gene is TRBV19, the J gene TRBJ1-5; 8 bases match TRBD1. With 4 bases clipped from V and 9 bases from J, the junction kept 11 bases outside the gene matches. CDR3 length: 15 amino acids. Germline CDR1 and CDR2: LNHDA and SQIVND (reference sequence). The DNA for the CDR3 is TGTGCCAGTAGTACCCCGTCAGGGGGCAGAGGGCCCCAGCATTTT. Translated, it gives CASSTPSGGRGPQHF.

This rearrangement joins TRBV9 to TRBJ1-2, with 7 bases fitting TRBD1. Trimming took 1 base from V and 3 from J; bases not matched to a gene: 12. In germline, CDR1 is SGDLS, CDR2 YYNGEE. The CDR3 consists of 17 residues. Written as DNA, the CDR3 is TGTGCCAGCAGCGTAAGTGCCCCGACAGGGCTGTACTATGGCTACACCTTC. It translates to CASSVSAPTGLYYGYTF.

The V call is TRBV2, the J call TRBJ2-5; D not resolved. Germline V gene lookup returns CDR1 SNHLY and CDR2 FYNNEI. Trimming shortened V by 8 bases and J by 5 bases, and 6 bases separated the two germline ends. The CDR3 is 10 residues long. Here the CDR3 DNA reads TGTGCCAGCCGACTGGAGACCCAGTACTTC. Protein sequence: CASRLETQYF.

The chain is built from TRBV6-1 and TRBJ2-1; no clear D. Germline V gives CDR1 MNHNS, CDR2 SASEGT. Trimming took 0 bases from V and 10 from J, leaving 10 bases between them. The CDR3 length is 13 residues. The DNA for the CDR3 is TGTGCCAGCAGTGAAGCGGAGACTTACGAGCAGTTCTTC. Residues: CASSEAETYEQFF.

This clone was seen more than once but under ten times. The chain has TRBV4-2 and TRBJ2-2; no clear D gene. Trimming took off 1 base at V and 2 bases at J, with 5 bases between the two ends. Per germline, CDR1 LGHNA and CDR2 YNFKEQ. The CDR3 is 14 residues long. The CDR3 region has the DNA TGTGCCAGCAGCCAAGCCCCTAACACCGGGGAGCTGTTTTTT. This sequence encodes CASSQAPNTGELFF.

The chain couples TRBV5-1 to TRBJ2-5, with D hard to call. The CDR3 has 13 residues. The V gene lost 4 bases and the J gene lost 2 bases, with 9 bases spanning the gap. Germline assignment: CDR1 SGHRS and CDR2 YFSETQ. This CDR3 is CASSGSSQETQYF. CDR3 nucleotides: TGCGCCAGCAGCGGCAGCTCTCAAGAGACCCAGTACTTC.

The chain has TRBV2 and TRBJ1-1; D unclear. The ends were cut back, 7 bases at V and 0 bases at J, with 6 bases in the middle. Germline V gene lookup returns CDR1 SNHLY and CDR2 FYNNEI. This CDR3 contains 12 residues. The DNA for the CDR3 is TGTGCCAGCACACCCATGAACACTGAAGCTTTCTTT. Encoded protein: CASTPMNTEAFF.

The chain carries TRBV28 and TRBJ1-2; D remains ambiguous. Per the germline V gene, CDR1 is MDHEN and CDR2 is SYDVKM. V was trimmed by 7 bases and J by 6 bases, leaving 12 bases between them. This CDR3 contains 12 residues. CDR3 in amino acids: CASIGQSNGYTF. The DNA for the CDR3 is TGTGCCAGCATAGGTCAGTCTAATGGCTACACCTTC.

This clone was counted only a few times. The chain carries TRBV7-2 and TRBJ1-2, with D hard to call. CDR3 length: 13 amino acids. Germline CDR1 SGHTA, CDR2 FQGNSA. The germline V and J ends were trimmed by 5 bases and 0 bases, with 7 bases remaining between them. The CDR3 region is CASSIDANYGYTF. In DNA, the CDR3 is TGTGCCAGCAGCATTGATGCTAACTATGGCTACACCTTC. Using reference TRBV7-2 and TRBJ1-2 for the parts outside the CDR3, the full variable domain is GAGVSQSPSNKVTEKGKDVELRCDPISGHTALYWYRQSLGQGLEFLIYFQGNSAPDKSGLPSDRFSAERTGGSVSTLTIQRTQQEDSAVYLCASSIDANYGYTFGSGTRLTVV.

This clone was seen a few times. V gene TRBV29-1 combines with J gene TRBJ1-1, with 11 bases matching TRBD1. Germline values: CDR1 SQVTM, CDR2 ANQGSEA. The CDR3 runs 14 residues. The ends lost 7 bases at V and 3 bases at J; junction bases unmatched: 7. The CDR3 sequence: CSERTGGADTEAFF. The DNA of the CDR3 is TGCAGCGAAAGGACAGGGGGCGCAGACACTGAAGCTTTCTTT.

The chain has TRBV19 and TRBJ1-1; D is ambiguous. Germline loops: CDR1 LNHDA, CDR2 SQIVND (reference sequence). V was shortened by 7 bases and J by 1 base, with 16 bases between the two germline ends. This CDR3 is 15 amino acids long. The CDR3, as DNA: TGTGCCAGTATTGATCTGGCAGGCAGGAACACTGAAGCTTTCTTT. The encoded protein is CASIDLAGRNTEAFF.

The chain uses TRBV2 and TRBJ2-7, with D unclear. The CDR3 length is 12 residues. Trimming took 6 bases from V and 2 from J, leaving 8 bases between them. CDR1 SNHLY and CDR2 FYNNEI come from the germline V gene. CDR3 DNA sequence: TGTGCCAGCAGCCTATTTGCCTACGAGCAGTACTTC. Its protein product is CASSLFAYEQYF.

The J gene is TRBJ2-7, the V gene TRBV29-1, with TRBD2 matching 12 bases. The germline CDR1 and CDR2 sequences are SQVTM and ANQGSEA. V trimming: 5 bases; J trimming: 4 bases; junction bases outside the gene matches: 6. This CDR3 spans 14 amino acids. The CDR3 bases are TGCAGCGTTAATGGACTAGCGGGAAGATACGAGCAGTACTTC. Protein: CSVNGLAGRYEQYF.

The J gene is TRBJ1-2, the V gene TRBV7-3; possible D gene TRBD1, 5 bases. Germline CDR1 is SGHTA and CDR2 is FQGTGA. The CDR3 sequence is 14 residues long. V was pared by 3 bases and J by 2 bases, with 10 bases between. The CDR3 sequence is CASSFGGANYGYTF. Here the CDR3 DNA reads TGTGCCAGCAGCTTCGGAGGGGCGAACTATGGCTACACCTTC.

Only a few counts were recorded for this clone. This sequence joins TRBV30 and TRBJ2-1, with D uncertain. Germline-derived CDR1 and CDR2 are GTSNPN and SVGIG (reference sequence). V lost 3 bases and J 8 bases, leaving 11 bases between the germline ends. The CDR3 extends over 12 amino acids. CDR3 DNA: TGTGCCTGGAGCGAAACGGGCCATGAGCAGTTCTTC. It is translated as CAWSETGHEQFF.

The rearrangement joins TRBV5-1 to TRBJ2-1, with D unclear. The germline V gene encodes CDR1 SGHRS and CDR2 YFSETQ. The CDR3 covers 13 residues. V was pared by 1 base and J by 4 bases, with 6 bases between. CDR3 DNA: TGCGCCAGCAGCTTGAGCTTGTACAATGAGCAGTTCTTC. Translation: CASSLSLYNEQFF.

This clone was counted between two and nine times. Written as DNA, the CDR3 is TGCGCCACCTACCGGACAGCTATGGCTTTCTTT. Translated, it gives CATYRTAMAFF. The chain has TRBV23-1 and TRBJ1-1; a weak D match, TRBD1 (6 bases). TRBV23-1 is filed as an ORF, its function uncertain. Deletions cut 10 bases from V and 11 bases from J, with 17 bases between. This CDR3 is 11 amino acids long.